This T cell receptor beta chain appears in the sequencing data of a study of T cell repertoires in cytomegalovirus infection. Study-level findings and limits: The response measured ex vivo was dominated by TCR beta clonotypes (HLA-C-restricted and CMV-specific).

Germline V gene lookup returns CDR1 MDHEN and CDR2 SYDVKM. The CDR3 length is 15 residues. Trimming at V came to 6 bases and at J to 1 base, leaving 8 bases not matched to a gene. A single record per CDR3 protein comes from TCRdb applying MiXCR to the reads. The table has roughly 760,000 distinct CDR3 sequences, 35% to 40% seen once. This clonotype was found a few times. Its cognate antigen is unknown. Sequencing was done on a sample of PBMCs. The chain is built from TRBV28 and TRBJ2-7, with 8 bases fitting TRBD1. The origin of this receptor is a human donor in good health (CMV status not recorded). Some clones in this sample may be carry-over from other donors' samples. CDR3 region: CASSPSRGLSYEQYF. In DNA, the CDR3 is TGTGCCAGCAGCCCCTCCAGGGGGCTGTCCTACGAGCAGTACTTC.